Included here is one TCR beta chain sequence, with context. The antigen remains unidentified. The source of the sample is a study of cytomegalovirus exposure and HLA in healthy donors. Study results and limitations: Among the most significant clusters, several appeared linked to common viral pathogens in a later analysis.

V was shortened by 2 bases and J by 0 bases, with 11 bases between the two germline ends. This CDR3 spans 16 amino acids. Per germline, CDR1 SGDLS and CDR2 YYNGEE. Amplification used 60 Vbeta primers and 13 Jbeta primers. The authors' processing: About 83 million unique TCR beta chains, roughly 11 million shared, were counted in a later analysis. Clones were sequenced by immunoSEQ multiplex PCR, and TCRdb holds only the in-frame ones, with some missing. V, J and clone size derive from that table, while D and trimming were established from the DNA sequence. The data hold approximately 140,000 clones, with 70% to 85% observed a single time.

The sequenced sample was PBMCs. The receptor's source is a male donor in good health and CMV-seronegative. The chain uses TRBV9 and TRBJ2-2; D might be TRBD2 (6 bases). CDR3 coding DNA: TGTGCCAGCAGCGTCGTCGGGACTCCGAACACCGGGGAGCTGTTTTTT. It encodes CASSVVGTPNTGELFF.